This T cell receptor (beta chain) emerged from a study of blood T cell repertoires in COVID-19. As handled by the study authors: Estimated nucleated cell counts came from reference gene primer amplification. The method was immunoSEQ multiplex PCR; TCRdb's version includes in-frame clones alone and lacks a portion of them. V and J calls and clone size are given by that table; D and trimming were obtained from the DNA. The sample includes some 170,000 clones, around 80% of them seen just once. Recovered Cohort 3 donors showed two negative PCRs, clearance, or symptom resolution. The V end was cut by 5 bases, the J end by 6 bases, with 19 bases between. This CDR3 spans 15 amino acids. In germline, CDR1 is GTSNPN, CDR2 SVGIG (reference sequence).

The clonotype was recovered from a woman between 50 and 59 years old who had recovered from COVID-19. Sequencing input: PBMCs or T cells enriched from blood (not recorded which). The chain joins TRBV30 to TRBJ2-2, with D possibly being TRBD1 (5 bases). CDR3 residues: CAWRRGRVMAGELFF. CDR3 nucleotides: TGTGCCTGGCGTCGAGGCAGGGTAATGGCCGGGGAGCTGTTTTTT.